What follows are 6 T cell receptor beta chains derived from one specimen sequenced in a study of T cell responses to AZD1222 COVID-19 vaccine. Here immunoSEQ multiplex PCR was the method, and the copy in TCRdb shows in-frame clones only, minus some. This table holds 150,000 to 200,000 clones, around 90% found once. Material: peripheral blood, obtained on day 0 of AZD1222 vaccination. The source is an adult in good health.

This clone was recorded only once. The chain links TRBV6-5 to TRBJ2-5; 12 bases map to TRBD2. Germline trimming cut 4 bases from V and 5 bases from J; bases unmatched to any gene: 8. The length of the CDR3 is 16 residues. The germline gives CDR1 MNHEY, CDR2 SVGAGI. This chain's CDR3 is CASSSPLAGGDETQYF. CDR3 bases: TGTGCCAGCAGTTCCCCACTAGCGGGAGGAGATGAGACCCAGTACTTC.

The chain links TRBV11-1 to TRBJ2-2, with TRBD1 matching 9 bases. V shed 2 bases, J shed 3 bases, and the junction held 4 bases outside the gene matches. CDR3 length equals 16 residues. Germline CDR1 reads SGHAT; CDR2 reads FQDESV (reference sequence). The CDR3 protein is CASSLLQGADTGELFF. DNA for the CDR3: TGTGCCAGCAGCTTACTACAGGGGGCCGACACCGGGGAGCTGTTTTTT.

In this sample, this clone turned up once. This chain uses TRBV25-1 with TRBJ2-2; 9 positions match TRBD1. Unmatched junction bases numbered 9, after V lost 4 bases and J lost 6 bases. Germline V gene lookup returns CDR1 MGHDK and CDR2 SYGVNS. The CDR3 has 16 amino acids. Here the CDR3 reads CASSAPGTGRAGELFF. As DNA, the CDR3 is TGTGCCAGCAGTGCCCCCGGGACAGGGCGTGCCGGGGAGCTGTTTTTT.

The V gene is TRBV7-6, the J gene TRBJ2-7, with TRBD2 identical over 10 bases. After removal of 5 bases from V and 3 bases from J, the junction contained 7 bases not matched to a gene. Germline loops: CDR1 SGHVS, CDR2 FNYEAQ. The CDR3 covers 15 residues. The CDR3: CASSQLPSGGYEQYF. The CDR3 nucleotides are TGTGCCAGCAGCCAACTCCCTAGCGGGGGCTACGAGCAGTACTTC.

This sequence joins TRBV4-3 and TRBJ2-1; perhaps TRBD1 as D (5 bases). CDR1 is LGHNA and CDR2 is YSLEER in the germline V gene. Trimming shortened V by 3 bases and J by 11 bases, and 11 bases separated the two germline ends. The CDR3 runs 12 residues. The CDR3 spells CASSQRQGQQFF. The CDR3, as DNA: TGCGCCAGCAGCCAGCGGCAGGGTCAGCAGTTCTTC.

The chain employs TRBV28 and TRBJ1-1; tentative D call: TRBD1 (5 bases). CDR1 and CDR2 (germline): MDHEN, SYDVKM. The length of the CDR3 is 14 residues. Trimming removed 7 bases from V and 3 bases from J, with 15 bases in between. CDR3 sequence reads: CASIPPGRDTEAFF. CDR3 DNA: TGTGCCAGCATTCCCCCAGGGAGGGACACTGAAGCTTTCTTT.